This record covers a single TCR beta chain. Its antigen is not identified. The record originates from a study of cytomegalovirus exposure and HLA in healthy donors. Study-level findings and limits: A later analysis found most CMV-associated TCR beta chains apparently HLA-restricted.

PCR employed 60 Vbeta and 13 Jbeta primers. In the authors' methods: Roughly 10 million shared chains were among approximately 87 million unique TCR beta chains counted in a later analysis. Assay: immunoSEQ multiplex PCR; the TCRdb copy retains only in-frame clones and omits some. V, J and clone size reflect that table, while D and trimming were determined from the DNA. The sample carries around 61,000 clones, almost 70% recorded once. The CDR3 spans 14 residues. The germline V gene encodes CDR1 LNHNV and CDR2 YYDKDF (reference sequence). The TCR was taken from a man aged 35 to 55 in good health and CMV-seropositive. V and J are TRBV15 and TRBJ2-5; possible D gene TRBD2, 6 bases. The DNA matches TRBJ2-7 better at its end, which makes the J call doubtful. The material sequenced was PBMCs. The CDR3 DNA reads as TGTGCCACCAGCCCCGCCAGGGAGGTGGACGAGCAGTACTTC. Its translation: CATSPAREVDEQYF.